This T cell receptor (beta chain) was observed in a study of shared clonotypes between healthy human individuals. Among the unsorted PBMC samples, replicate PCRs used around 270 ng DNA, 25,000 to 30,000 T cell genomes. Sequenced by immunoSEQ multiplex PCR; TCRdb stores in-frame clones only, minus some. The sample carries roughly 500,000 clones, approximately 79% recorded once. Trimming removed 3 bases from V and 7 bases from J, with 19 bases in between. The germline gives CDR1 MGHRA, CDR2 YSYEKL. This CDR3 spans 15 amino acids. The TCR was taken from a woman aged 40 to 50 in good health. Some clones in this sample may be carry-over from other donors' samples. The sample was PBMCs. This sequence joins TRBV4-1 and TRBJ2-7, with D possibly being TRBD1 (5 bases). The CDR3: CASSQPREVLGEQYF. In nucleotides, the CDR3 is TGCGCCAGCAGCCAGCCCAGGGAAGTTTTGGGGGAGCAGTACTTC.